This TCR beta chain appears in the sequencing data of a study of blood T cell repertoires in COVID-19. At the level of the study: Sample material is recorded as cDNA or gDNA derived from T cells, B-cell-depleted T cells, or PBMCs.

The CDR3 runs 14 residues. Trimming pared 6 bases from V and 4 bases from J, leaving 13 bases between. Per germline, CDR1 MDHEN and CDR2 SYDVKM. Clones were read by immunoSEQ multiplex PCR, and TCRdb kept only the in-frame ones, dropping some. The sample carries about 220,000 clones, more than 70% recorded once. The TCR sequence derives from a human donor in a cohort sampled during active COVID-19. The sequenced material came from peripheral blood. V usage is TRBV28 and J usage is TRBJ1-3; tentative D call: TRBD1 (6 bases). CDR3 nucleotide sequence: TGTGCCAGCAGCACCAACAGGGAGGGAAACACCATATATTTT. It codes for CASSTNREGNTIYF. Full variable domain (outside the CDR3, taken from reference TRBV28 and TRBJ1-3): DVKVTQSSRYLVKRTGEKVFLECVQDMDHENMFWYRQDPGLGLRLIYFSYDVKMKEKGDIPEGYSVSREKKERFSLILESASTNQTSMYLCASSTNREGNTIYFGEGSWLTVV.